This note documents a single TCR beta chain sequence. Its antigen remains unknown. The sample belongs to a study of T cell repertoires in cytomegalovirus infection. On the study more broadly: Indications came from public TCR beta signatures; they pointed to CMV infection and to a matching HLA type. Findings and limits, study-wide: The ex vivo response was dominated by HLA-C-restricted CMV-specific TCR beta clonotypes. Identification of carriers of CMV plus the relevant HLA was performed using cumulative public TCR beta family frequency.

TCRdb reprocessed the reads via MiXCR and lists one record per CDR3 protein. The repertoire has fewer than 950,000 distinct CDR3 sequences, 30% to 35% of them found once; the top ten carry 12%. The CDR3 has 15 amino acids. Germline V gene lookup returns CDR1 LGHNA and CDR2 YSLEER. The V segment lost 6 bases and the J segment 5 bases; nucleotides outside the gene matches: 9. Specimen: cultured CD8+ T cells from PBMCs, collected from culture after CMV antigen stimulation. This receptor was identified in a human donor in good health (CMV status not recorded). Some clones in this sample may be carry-over from other donors' samples. V is TRBV4-3 and J is TRBJ2-5; 10 bases align to TRBD2. This chain's CDR3 is CASSSSLAGEETQYF. CDR3 nucleotides: TGCGCCAGCAGTAGTAGTCTAGCGGGGGAGGAGACCCAGTACTTC.